The text below deals with one TCR beta chain. The antigen remains unidentified. This CDR3 comprises 16 residues. Germline CDR1 LGHDT, CDR2 YNNKEL (reference sequence). The V segment lost 4 bases and the J segment 7 bases; nucleotides outside the gene matches: 10. Produced via immunoSEQ multiplex PCR; TCRdb's table is partial and in-frame only. Of approximately 120,000 clones listed, about 87% are singletons. This record comes from a study of T cell responses to AZD1222 COVID-19 vaccine. Study-wide findings and caveats: Donor demographics were predominantly white British with a female majority; clonal diversity may be underestimated. Recipients of two AZD1222 doses showed rising Spike-specific TCR breadth and depth. With dominance at 160-218 and 743-854, vaccine-associated CD4 TCRs spanned spike.

The TCR sequence derives from an adult in good health. This material consisted of peripheral blood, taken on day 0 of AZD1222 vaccination. This chain connects TRBV3-1 (or the pseudogene TRBV3-2) to TRBJ2-1; 10 bases line up with TRBD2. This CDR3 reads CASSLTSGRAMNEQFF. In DNA, the CDR3 is TGTGCCAGCAGCCTCACCAGCGGGAGGGCCATGAATGAGCAGTTCTTC.